This entry lists 20 T cell receptor beta chains sequenced from one sample in a study of CD8+CD57+ T cells in acquired aplastic anemia. Profiling that covered TCR beta VDJ and CDR3 relied on genomic DNA as its template. TCRdb analysed the reads with MiXCR anew, one entry per CDR3 protein. The table records a few hundred thousand distinct CDR3 sequences, 45% to 65% of them present only once. CD8+CD57+ cell expansion had been shown by flow cytometry in patients chosen for sequencing. Source material: sorted CD4+, CD8+, or CD8+CD57+ T cells (not recorded which) from PBMCs. Receptors originate from a human donor with aplastic anemia.

This clonotype was seen more than once but under ten times. The rearrangement links TRBV7-9 to TRBJ2-5; 7 bases are shared with TRBD1. V was pared by 3 bases and J by 4 bases, with 5 bases of the junction left unmatched. CDR1 and CDR2 from the germline V gene are SEHNR and FQNEAQ (reference sequence). The length of the CDR3 is 14 residues. The chain's CDR3 is CASSFRTGLETQYF. The DNA of the CDR3 is TGTGCCAGCAGCTTTAGGACAGGTCTAGAGACCCAGTACTTC.

The chain combines TRBV7-9 with TRBJ2-6; TRBD1 might be the D (5 bases). This CDR3 has 16 amino acids. The germline gives CDR1 SEHNR, CDR2 FQNEAQ (reference sequence). V lost 7 bases, J lost 1 base, and 14 bases lay in between. CDR3 sequence: CASNPRAVSGANVLTF. In DNA, the CDR3 is TGTGCCAGCAACCCCAGGGCGGTTTCTGGGGCCAACGTCCTGACTTTC.

For this clonotype: Compared with germline, one end of the junction differs, possibly owing to a read error. The chain is built from TRBV10-3 and TRBJ1-1; D gene ambiguous. Germline values: CDR1 ENHRY, CDR2 SYGVKD. The CDR3 covers 14 residues. The CDR3 here is CASSYSGSDTEAFF. CDR3 DNA: TGTGCCAGCAGTTACTCGGGGTCAGACACTGAAGCTTTCTTT.

This chain connects TRBV7-9 to TRBJ2-3, with a weak D call TRBD2 (5 bases). Germline-derived CDR1 and CDR2 are SEHNR and FQNEAQ (reference sequence). V lost 5 bases to trimming and J lost 6 bases, with 12 bases between them. CDR3 length: 13 residues. The CDR3 here is CASSLHRGDTQYF. As DNA, the CDR3 is TGTGCCAGCAGCCTCCATCGCGGGGATACGCAGTATTTT. Full variable domain (missing parts from reference TRBV7-9 and TRBJ2-3): DTGVSQNPRHKITKRGQNVTFRCDPISEHNRLYWYRQTLGQGPEFLTYFQNEAQLEKSRLLSDRFSAERPKGSFSTLEIQRTEQGDSAMYLCASSLHRGDTQYFGPGTRLTVL.

The chain employs TRBV20-1 and TRBJ1-2; D unresolved. The CDR3 spans 11 residues. V was clipped by 1 base and J by 3 bases, with 3 bases between them. Germline V gives CDR1 DFQATT, CDR2 SNEGSKA (reference sequence). DNA of the CDR3: TGCAGTGCTAGAGGGGACTATGGCTACACCTTC. This codes for CSARGDYGYTF.

The gene calls are TRBV9 and TRBJ2-3; 13 nucleotides agree with TRBD2. This CDR3 has 17 amino acids. V trimming: 2 bases; J trimming: 4 bases; junction bases outside the gene matches: 7. From germline, CDR1 is SGDLS and CDR2 YYNGEE. As DNA, the CDR3 is TGTGCCAGCAGCGTGGGGGGGACTAGCGGGGTCGCAGATACGCAGTATTTT. It yields the protein CASSVGGTSGVADTQYF.

The chain recombines TRBV7-9 with TRBJ1-1; possibly TRBD1 for D (6 bases). Trimming cost V 2 bases and J 4 bases, with 11 bases left between them. Germline V gene lookup returns CDR1 SEHNR and CDR2 FQNEAQ (reference sequence). CDR3 length equals 14 residues. The CDR3 loop reads CASSLSQGVTEAFF. CDR3 nucleotides: TGTGCCAGCAGCTTATCACAGGGCGTCACTGAAGCTTTCTTT.

In the case of this clonotype: The CDR3 carries no conserved terminal phenylalanine or tryptophan, so it likely arises from a read error. The rearrangement links TRBV11-3 to TRBJ1-2; 9 nucleotides agree with TRBD1. Looked up from germline, CDR1 is SGHNT and CDR2 is YENEEA. The V gene end was trimmed by 5 bases and the J gene end by 8 bases; junction bases not matched to a gene: 12. This CDR3 has 15 residues. CDR3 nucleotide sequence: TGTGCCAGCAGCCAAGAAGGGACAGGGCGGAGAGGCTACACCCTC. Protein: CASSQEGTGRRGYTL.

Only a few counts were recorded for this clonotype. The junction departs from the called germline gene at one end, perhaps through a read error. The V call is TRBV5-1, the J call TRBJ2-3; D call uncertain. Germline V gene lookup returns CDR1 SGHRS and CDR2 YFSETQ. The CDR3 sequence is 11 residues long. The DNA of the CDR3 is TGTGCCAGCAGCTTCGTAGATACGCAGTATTTT. Its translation: CASSFVDTQYF.

This chain joins TRBV19 and TRBJ2-5; the D gene is possibly TRBD2 (5 bases). Trimming stripped 1 base from V and 3 bases from J, with 12 bases between. Looked up from germline, CDR1 is LNHDA and CDR2 is SQIVND (reference sequence). This CDR3 region has 15 residues. As DNA, the CDR3 is TGTGCCAGTAGTATAGGCTCGGACTGGAAAGAGACCCAGTACTTC. It yields the protein CASSIGSDWKETQYF.

CDR3 sequence reads: CASSLQRDSPLHF. CDR3 sequence (DNA): TGTGCCAGCAGCCTTCAGCGGGATTCACCCCTCCACTTT. The chain carries TRBV7-9 and TRBJ1-6, with D unresolved. V was trimmed by 5 bases and J by 8 bases, leaving 10 bases between them. This CDR3 has 13 amino acids. CDR1 is SEHNR, CDR2 FQNEAQ, per germline (reference sequence).

With regard to this clonotype: Sequence at one end of the junction differs from germline and may be a read error. V and J are TRBV11-2 and TRBJ1-1, with 10 bases identical to TRBD1. The CDR3 spans 16 residues. Per the germline V gene, CDR1 is SGHAT and CDR2 is FQNNGV. The CDR3, as DNA: TGTGCCAGCAGCATATCGACAGGGGGCTTTGACACTGCAGCTTTCTTT. This sequence encodes CASSISTGGFDTAAFF.

This clonotype was seen ten or more times. The J gene is TRBJ1-5, the V gene TRBV20-1, with 7 bases fitting TRBD1. CDR1 and CDR2 (germline): DFQATT, SNEGSKA (reference sequence). CDR3 length: 16 amino acids. With 3 bases clipped from V and 0 bases from J, the junction kept 8 bases outside the gene matches. For the CDR3, the DNA is TGCAGTGCTAGGTCCGGGACAGTCAATAGCAATCAGCCCCAGCATTTT. Encoded protein: CSARSGTVNSNQPQHF.

This clonotype came up a few times. The chain employs TRBV11-1 and TRBJ1-1; no firm D call. The CDR3 contains 16 residues. V lost 8 bases to trimming and J lost 0 bases, with 19 bases between them. CDR1 is SGHAT, CDR2 FQDESV, per germline (reference sequence). The CDR3 sequence: CASSPREGLVNTEAFF. CDR3 DNA sequence: TGTGCCAGCTCACCACGGGAAGGGCTCGTGAACACTGAAGCTTTCTTT.

The chain recombines TRBV15 with TRBJ1-2; TRBD1 aligns across 8 bases. V shed 5 bases, J shed 0 bases, and the junction held 5 bases outside the gene matches. The CDR3 runs 15 residues. The V gene's germline CDR1 is LNHNV and CDR2 YYDKDF (reference sequence). Written as DNA, the CDR3 is TGTGCCACCAGCCCCGACAGGGGCGCTAACTATGGCTACACCTTC. Its translation is CATSPDRGANYGYTF.

The chain joins TRBV2 to TRBJ1-1, with D possibly TRBD1 on 5 matching bases. Germline CDR1 reads SNHLY; CDR2 reads FYNNEI. V was cut by 5 bases and J by 3 bases, with 10 bases left in between. This CDR3 region has 13 residues. CDR3 sequence reads: CASSWGAYTEAFF. In DNA form, the CDR3 reads TGTGCCAGCAGTTGGGGCGCTTACACTGAAGCTTTCTTT.

This clonotype was seen many times. The germline gene is not matched at one end of the junction; a read error may be the cause. The V call is TRBV7-9, the J call TRBJ2-7; D gene uncertain. There are 11 residues in the CDR3. The germline gives CDR1 SEHNR, CDR2 FQNEAQ (reference sequence). The CDR3, as DNA: TGCGCCAGCAGCTTGAACTACGAGCAGTACTTC. This encodes CASSLNYEQYF.

This clonotype was detected ten times or more. The genes are TRBV14 and TRBJ1-4; D uncertain. Trimming shortened V by 3 bases and J by 8 bases, and 16 bases separated the two germline ends. Germline V gene data show CDR1 as SGHDN and CDR2 as FVKESK. This CDR3 contains 15 residues. The CDR3 DNA sequence: TGTGCCAGCAGCCAGGTCCGGGCCACCGGCGAAAAACTGTTTTTT. This translates into CASSQVRATGEKLFF.

Concerning this clonotype: One junction end disagrees with the germline gene, perhaps due to a read error. This rearrangement joins TRBV5-5 to TRBJ2-7, with 9 bases identical to TRBD1. The CDR3 is 19 residues long. CDR1 and CDR2 (germline): SGHKS, YYEKEE (reference sequence). This CDR3 reads CASSYSTGGAGTGFYEQHF. The CDR3 nucleotides read TGTGCCAGCAGTTACTCGACAGGAGGAGCAGGGACAGGGTTCTACGAGCAGCACTTC.

The chain links TRBV5-6 to TRBJ2-7; D is perhaps TRBD1 (5 bases). The germline V gene encodes CDR1 SGHDT and CDR2 YYEEEE. This CDR3 comprises 15 residues. V gave up 0 bases and J gave up 0 bases, with 10 bases separating them. The CDR3 is CASSLEPRGSYEQYF. CDR3 DNA: TGTGCCAGCAGCTTGGAGCCAAGGGGCTCCTACGAGCAGTACTTC.